Shown below are 26 T cell receptor beta chains from a single sample sequenced in a study of T-cell reconstitution after alpha-beta-depleted transplantation in children. The TCRbeta library was prepared with unique molecular identifiers. MiXCR, applied by TCRdb to the PCR reads, yields one record per CDR3 protein. The sample carries 600,000 to 700,000 distinct CDR3 sequences, 10% to 15% recorded once. Sequenced here: PBMCs, sampled before TCRalphabeta/CD19-depleted stem cell transplant. These TCRs come from a girl aged 2-10 years with congenital amegakaryocytic thrombocytopenia, due to receive a stem cell transplant.

This clonotype was counted only a few times. CDR3 region: CASSFPPGGTFEREQYF. CDR3 in DNA: TGCGCCAGCAGCTTCCCCCCCGGGGGTACCTTCGAGCGGGAGCAGTACTTC. The J gene is TRBJ2-7, the V gene TRBV5-1, with D tentatively TRBD2 (6 bases). V shed 2 bases and J shed 7 bases, with 25 bases lying between them. Looked up from germline, CDR1 is SGHRS and CDR2 is YFSETQ. The CDR3 has 17 residues.

This clonotype was counted at least ten times. The CDR3 nucleotides read TGTGCCAGCAGCAGGACAATCTACAATGAGCAGTTCTTC. This codes for CASSRTIYNEQFF. The chain combines TRBV7-7 with TRBJ2-1, with TRBD1 as a possible D gene (5 bases). The CDR3 sequence is 13 residues long. Germline V gene data show CDR1 as SSHAT and CDR2 as FNYEAQ (reference sequence). Trimming shortened V by 5 bases and J by 3 bases, and 8 bases separated the two germline ends. The variable domain in full, with the rest retrieved from reference TRBV7-7 and TRBJ2-1, is GAGVSQSPRYKVTKRGQDVTLRCDPISSHATLYWYQQALGQGPEFLTYFNYEAQPDKSGLPSDRFSAERPEGSISTLTIQRTEQRDSAMYRCASSRTIYNEQFFGPGTRLTVL.

This clonotype was observed many times. Written as DNA, the CDR3 is TGCGCCAGCAGCATCCCCGGGACAGGATCGACCTACGAGCAGTACTTC. Translating it yields CASSIPGTGSTYEQYF. The J gene is TRBJ2-7, the V gene TRBV5-1; 8 bases match TRBD1. The CDR3 extends over 16 amino acids. The germline V gene has CDR1 SGHRS and CDR2 YFSETQ. After removal of 4 bases from V and 2 bases from J, the junction contained 11 bases not matched to a gene.

This clonotype was observed once. A much more abundant neighbour one base away suggests this may be a read error. V usage is TRBV12-3 or TRBV12-4 and J usage is TRBJ2-1, with 9 bases that match TRBD2. The V segment lost 2 bases and the J segment 7 bases; nucleotides outside the gene matches: 3. This CDR3 has 14 residues. The CDR3 DNA sequence: TGTGCCAGCAGTTTACTAGCGGGATGTAATGAGCAGTTCTTC. This translates into CASSLLAGCNEQFF.

This clonotype was detected only a few times. The chain couples TRBV20-1 to TRBJ2-1; the D gene is possibly TRBD2 (5 bases). Trimming stripped 6 bases from V and 2 bases from J, with 11 bases between. Germline V gene sequence: CDR1 DFQATT, CDR2 SNEGSKA (reference sequence). The CDR3 has 13 residues. The CDR3 DNA follows: TGCAGTGCCATCGCTAGCCCCTACAATGAGCAGTTCTTC. This encodes CSAIASPYNEQFF.

This clonotype was counted ten times or more. This chain uses TRBV29-1 with TRBJ2-1; weak D call: TRBD2 (5 bases). This CDR3 has 14 amino acids. The V and J ends lost 7 bases and 8 bases respectively, with 21 bases between them. Germline V gene sequence: CDR1 SQVTM, CDR2 ANQGSEA. In nucleotides, the CDR3 is TGCAGCGCCGAACTAGAGGGTGGTGTGGATGAGCAGTTCTTC. The encoded protein is CSAELEGGVDEQFF.

This clonotype has a count of ten or more. The V and J genes are TRBV10-3 and TRBJ2-5, with TRBD2 identical over 9 bases. Per germline, CDR1 ENHRY and CDR2 SYGVKD. The CDR3 is 14 residues long. The V and J ends lost 4 bases and 3 bases, in that order; junction bases with no gene match: 3. The DNA for the CDR3 is TGTGCCATCAGTGCGACTAGCGGAAAAGAGACCCAGTACTTC. It encodes CAISATSGKETQYF.

This clonotype was counted a few times. The chain carries TRBV27 and TRBJ2-5; TRBD1 matches 7 bases. The CDR3 has 12 residues. Per the germline V gene, CDR1 is MNHEY and CDR2 is SMNVEV (reference sequence). Unmatched junction bases numbered 5, after V lost 8 bases and J lost 5 bases. CDR3 loop: CASVRQGETQYF. DNA of the CDR3: TGTGCCAGCGTACGACAGGGTGAGACCCAGTACTTC.

The gene calls are TRBV6-1 and TRBJ1-5; TRBD1 aligns across 9 bases. The trim removed 6 bases at V and 1 base at J, leaving 13 bases unmatched. CDR3 size: 18 residues. CDR1 and CDR2 (germline): MNHNS, SASEGT. DNA of the CDR3: TGTGCCAGCAGACGGGACAGGGTTTCGTCTTTGAGCAATCAGCCCCAGCATTTT. Translating it yields CASRRDRVSSLSNQPQHF.

This clonotype was detected ten times or more. The chain couples TRBV12-3 or TRBV12-4 to TRBJ2-1; 15 nucleotides line up with TRBD2. CDR3 length: 16 residues. V lost 6 bases to trimming and J lost 5 bases; unmatched junction nucleotides: 5. In nucleotides, the CDR3 is TGTGCCAGCAGCAAAGGGACTAGCGGGAGGCACAATGAGCAGTTCTTC. Translation: CASSKGTSGRHNEQFF.

This clonotype showed up many times. The J gene is TRBJ2-7, the V gene TRBV5-5, with D possibly matching TRBD1 (5 bases). This CDR3 has 15 residues. Per the germline V gene, CDR1 is SGHKS and CDR2 is YYEKEE (reference sequence). V was clipped by 0 bases and J by 1 base, with 11 bases between them. The CDR3 is CASSLDPDSSYEQYF. In DNA form, the CDR3 reads TGTGCCAGCAGCTTGGACCCTGACAGTTCCTACGAGCAGTACTTC.

This clonotype has a count of ten or more. The chain is built from TRBV6-6 and TRBJ1-6; D is uncertain. Trimming took off 5 bases at V and 9 bases at J, with 11 bases between the two ends. From germline, CDR1 is MNHNY and CDR2 SVGAGI (reference sequence). The CDR3 sequence is 13 residues long. CDR3 loop: CASSSGESSPLHF. CDR3 coding DNA: TGTGCCAGCAGTAGCGGGGAGAGTTCACCCCTCCACTTT.

This clonotype has at least ten counts. The V gene is TRBV5-1, the J gene TRBJ2-3; D is possibly TRBD1 or TRBD2 (6 bases each). This CDR3 spans 15 amino acids. V lost 1 base and J 3 bases, leaving 12 bases between the germline ends. CDR1 and CDR2 from the germline V gene are SGHRS and YFSETQ. CDR3 region: CASSLSEGGTDTQYF. CDR3 in DNA: TGCGCCAGCAGCTTGTCTGAGGGGGGTACAGATACGCAGTATTTT.

Regarding this clonotype: One base away lies a much larger clone, so this may be a sequencing read error. CDR3 sequence reads: CASSASDTSYEQYF. The CDR3 nucleotides are TGCGCCAGCAGTGCTTCGGATACCTCCTACGAGCAGTACTTC. This chain connects TRBV10-2 to TRBJ2-7; D gene unclear. Looked up from germline, CDR1 is WSHSY and CDR2 is SAAADI. The CDR3 runs 14 residues. The germline V and J ends were trimmed by 4 bases and 0 bases, with 10 bases remaining between them.

This clonotype has more than one count but fewer than ten. V is TRBV3-1 and J is TRBJ2-7; D possibly corresponds to TRBD1 (6 bases). Per the germline V gene, CDR1 is LGHDT and CDR2 is YNNKEL (reference sequence). V lost 1 base to trimming and J lost 0 bases, with 13 bases between them. CDR3 length: 16 amino acids. The chain's CDR3 is CASSQVGQLSSYEQYF. CDR3 nucleotide sequence: TGTGCCAGCAGCCAAGTTGGACAGCTCAGCTCCTACGAGCAGTACTTC.

Comment on this clonotype: One base away lies a much larger clone, so this may be a sequencing read error. The rearrangement uses TRBV12-3 or TRBV12-4 and TRBJ1-5; tentative D call: TRBD1 (6 bases). The CDR3 extends over 12 amino acids. The CDR3 sequence is CTSSLEQGPQHF. The CDR3 nucleotides are TGTACCAGCAGTTTAGAACAGGGGCCCCAGCATTTT.

This sequence joins TRBV7-2 and TRBJ2-3; 11 nucleotides align to TRBD1. V dropped 8 bases and J dropped 4; count of bases not matched to a gene: 8. The germline V gene has CDR1 SGHTA and CDR2 FQGNSA. There are 15 residues in the CDR3. As DNA, the CDR3 is TGTGCCAGCTCTGCCCCGGGACAGGGGGCAGATACGCAGTATTTT. Translated, it gives CASSAPGQGADTQYF.

This sequence joins TRBV12-3 or TRBV12-4 and TRBJ2-3; D unresolved. Trimming cost V 10 bases and J 4 bases, with 12 bases left between them. The CDR3 is made up of 12 amino acids. This CDR3 is CATSLGADTQYF. In DNA, the CDR3 is TGTGCCACCTCCCTTGGGGCAGATACGCAGTATTTT.

The gene calls are TRBV28 and TRBJ2-1, with 9 bases lining up with TRBD1. The junction had 12 bases not matched to a gene; V was cut back by 7 bases and J by 8 bases. CDR3 length equals 15 residues. CDR1 and CDR2 (germline): MDHEN, SYDVKM. This CDR3 is CASTRLRDRVDEQFF. The CDR3 DNA is TGTGCCAGCACCCGGCTCCGGGACAGGGTTGATGAGCAGTTCTTC.

This clonotype was picked up one time. The rearrangement joins TRBV29-1 to TRBJ2-7; no clear D. With 2 bases removed from V and 4 bases from J, the gap between germline ends came to 15 bases. The germline CDR1 and CDR2 sequences are SQVTM and ANQGSEA. The CDR3 has 14 residues. CDR3 protein: CSVELSGPPYEQYF. Here the CDR3 DNA reads TGCAGCGTTGAACTGAGTGGGCCCCCTTACGAGCAGTACTTC.

As for this clonotype: A junction boundary mismatches the germline segment, possibly from a read error. This chain joins TRBV30 and TRBJ1-2; D gene uncertain. This CDR3 contains 12 residues. CDR1 is GTSNPN, CDR2 SVGIG, per germline (reference sequence). The CDR3 DNA reads TGTCCCTGGAGCCTTCCTGGGCATGGCTACACCTTC. Translated, it gives CPWSLPGHGYTF.

This clonotype was counted at least ten times. The gene calls are TRBV2 and TRBJ2-5; D might be TRBD1 or TRBD2, each matching 7 bases. With 6 bases removed from V and 2 bases from J, the gap between germline ends came to 10 bases. CDR1 is SNHLY and CDR2 is FYNNEI in the germline V gene. This CDR3 has 13 residues. The CDR3 is CASRAGQQETQYF. CDR3 bases: TGTGCCAGCAGAGCGGGACAGCAAGAGACCCAGTACTTC.

This clonotype was counted between two and nine times. CDR3 residues: CASSTKPGRETQYF. CDR3 nucleotides: TGTGCCAGCAGTACCAAACCCGGGAGAGAGACCCAGTACTTC. The V and J genes are TRBV12-3 or TRBV12-4 and TRBJ2-5; tentatively, D is TRBD2 (6 bases). Trimming removed 5 bases from V and 4 bases from J, with 14 bases in between. The CDR3 runs 14 residues.

The chain recombines TRBV7-3 with TRBJ2-1; D gene unclear. The CDR3 loop spans 13 amino acids. Germline CDR1 SGHTA, CDR2 FQGTGA. V was shortened by 4 bases and J by 4 bases, with 8 bases between the two germline ends. The CDR3 nucleotides are TGTGCCAGCAGCTGGACGGTTTACAATGAGCAGTTCTTC. This sequence encodes CASSWTVYNEQFF.

This clonotype was seen repeatedly, ten times or more. The V call is TRBV20-1, the J call TRBJ1-1, with 10 positions matching TRBD1. The CDR3 loop spans 13 amino acids. CDR1 and CDR2 (germline): DFQATT, SNEGSKA (reference sequence). After removal of 6 bases from V and 6 bases from J, the junction contained 7 bases not matched to a gene. CDR3 DNA sequence: TGCAGTGCGCAAACCGGGACAGGGGCTGAAGCTTTCTTT. This translates into CSAQTGTGAEAFF.

The V gene is TRBV7-8, the J gene TRBJ1-5; D ambiguous. CDR1 and CDR2 from the germline V gene are SGHVS and FQNEAQ. The CDR3 sequence is 16 residues long. V lost 1 base and J 2 bases, leaving 12 bases between the germline ends. The CDR3 sequence: CASSLEPQRGNQPQHF. In DNA form, the CDR3 reads TGTGCCAGCAGCTTAGAACCTCAGAGGGGCAATCAGCCCCAGCATTTT.